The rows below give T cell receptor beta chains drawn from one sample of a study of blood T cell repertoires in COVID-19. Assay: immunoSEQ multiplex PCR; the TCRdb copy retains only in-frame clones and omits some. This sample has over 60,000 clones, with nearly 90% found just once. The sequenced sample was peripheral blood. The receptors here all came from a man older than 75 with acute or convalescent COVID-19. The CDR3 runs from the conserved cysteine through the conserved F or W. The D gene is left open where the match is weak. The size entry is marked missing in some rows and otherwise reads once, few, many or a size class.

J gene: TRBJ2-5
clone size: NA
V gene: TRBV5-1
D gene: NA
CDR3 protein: CASSLGGLDEETQYF
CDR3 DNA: TGCGCCAGCAGCTTGGGGGGGCTGGACGAAGAGACCCAGTACTTC

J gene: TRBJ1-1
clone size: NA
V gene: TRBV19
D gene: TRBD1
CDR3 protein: CASIPPGQVPLNTEAFF
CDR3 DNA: TGTGCCAGTATCCCGCCGGGACAGGTACCTCTGAACACTGAAGCTTTCTTT

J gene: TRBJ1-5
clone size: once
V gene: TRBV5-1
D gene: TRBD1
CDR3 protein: CASSSGTGENQPQHF
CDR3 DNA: TGCGCCAGCAGCTCCGGGACAGGGGAAAATCAGCCCCAGCATTTT

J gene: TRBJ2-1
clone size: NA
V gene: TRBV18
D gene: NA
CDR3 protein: CASSPTRGSYNEQFF
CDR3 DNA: TGTGCCAGCTCACCGACCCGGGGATCCTACAATGAGCAGTTCTTC

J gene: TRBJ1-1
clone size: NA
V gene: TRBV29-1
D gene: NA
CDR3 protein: CSVEGGRHTEAFF
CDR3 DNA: TGCAGCGTTGAAGGGGGGAGGCACACTGAAGCTTTCTTT

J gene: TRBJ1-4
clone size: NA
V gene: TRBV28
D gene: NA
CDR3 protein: CASRPGGPANEKLFF
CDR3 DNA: TGTGCCAGCAGGCCCGGGGGGCCCGCTAATGAAAAACTGTTTTTT

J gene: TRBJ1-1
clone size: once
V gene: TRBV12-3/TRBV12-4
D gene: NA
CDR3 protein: CASNQGDTEAFF
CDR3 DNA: TGTGCCAGCAACCAGGGTGACACTGAAGCTTTCTTT

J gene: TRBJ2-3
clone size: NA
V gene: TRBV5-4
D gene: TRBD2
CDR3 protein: CASSLSGGRPDTQYF
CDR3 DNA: TGTGCCAGCAGCTTGTCGGGAGGTCGCCCAGATACGCAGTATTTT

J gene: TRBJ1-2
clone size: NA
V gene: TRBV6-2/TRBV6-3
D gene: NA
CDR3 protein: CASRYREGYTF
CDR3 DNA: TGTGCCAGCAGGTACAGGGAGGGCTACACCTTC

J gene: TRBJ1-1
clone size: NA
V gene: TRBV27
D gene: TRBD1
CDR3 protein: CASRGTGIGTEAFF
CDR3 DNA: TGTGCCAGCAGAGGGACAGGGATTGGCACTGAAGCTTTCTTT

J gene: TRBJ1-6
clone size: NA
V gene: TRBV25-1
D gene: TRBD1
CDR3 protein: CASSQTGNYNSPLHF
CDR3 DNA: TGTGCCAGCAGCCAGACAGGGAACTATAATTCACCCCTCCACTTT

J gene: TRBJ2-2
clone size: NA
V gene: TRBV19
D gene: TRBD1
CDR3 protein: CASSILTGGTGELFF
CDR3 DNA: TGTGCCAGTAGTATTCTCACAGGGGGCACCGGGGAGCTGTTTTTT

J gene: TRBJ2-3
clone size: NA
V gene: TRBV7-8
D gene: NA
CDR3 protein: CASSQFQSTDTQYF
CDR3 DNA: TGTGCCAGCAGCCAATTCCAGTCCACAGATACGCAGTATTTT

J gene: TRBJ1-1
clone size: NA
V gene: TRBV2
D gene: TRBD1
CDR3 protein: CASKGTESMNTEAFF
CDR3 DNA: TGTGCCAGCAAAGGGACAGAATCCATGAACACTGAAGCTTTCTTT

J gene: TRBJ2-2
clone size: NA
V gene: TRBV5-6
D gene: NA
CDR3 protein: CASGPGWTGELFF
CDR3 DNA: TGTGCCAGCGGGCCGGGGTGGACCGGGGAGCTGTTTTTT

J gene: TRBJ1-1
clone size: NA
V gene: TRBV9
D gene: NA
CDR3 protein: CASSLGGRTLGNTEAFF
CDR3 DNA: TGTGCCAGCAGCCTAGGGGGTCGGACTTTGGGGAACACTGAAGCTTTCTTT

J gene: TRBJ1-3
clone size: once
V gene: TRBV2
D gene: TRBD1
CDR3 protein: CASSAHGQGTGNTIYF
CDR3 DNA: TGTGCCAGCAGTGCCCACGGACAGGGTACTGGAAACACCATATATTTT

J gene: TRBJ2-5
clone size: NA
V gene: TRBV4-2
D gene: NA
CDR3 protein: CASSPGTRETQYF
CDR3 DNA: TGTGCCAGCAGTCCTGGGACTCGGGAGACCCAGTACTTC

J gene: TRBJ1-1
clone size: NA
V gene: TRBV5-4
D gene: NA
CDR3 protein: CASSWGAGDTEAFF
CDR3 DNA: TGTGCCAGCAGCTGGGGGGCGGGGGACACTGAAGCTTTCTTT

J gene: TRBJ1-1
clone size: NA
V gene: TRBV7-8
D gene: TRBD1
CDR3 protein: CASSLGDLGQGFWNTEAFF
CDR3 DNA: TGTGCCAGCAGCTTAGGGGATTTAGGACAGGGGTTTTGGAACACTGAAGCTTTCTTT

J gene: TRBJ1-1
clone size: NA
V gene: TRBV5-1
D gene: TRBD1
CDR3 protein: CASSPTGDRNTEAFF
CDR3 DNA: TGCGCCAGCAGCCCCACAGGGGATCGGAACACTGAAGCTTTCTTT

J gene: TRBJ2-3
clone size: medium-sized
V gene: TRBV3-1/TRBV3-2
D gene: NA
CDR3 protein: CASSQSAAASSSTDTQYF
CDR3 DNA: TGTGCCAGCAGCCAATCCGCGGCGGCTAGCAGTTCCACAGATACGCAGTATTTT

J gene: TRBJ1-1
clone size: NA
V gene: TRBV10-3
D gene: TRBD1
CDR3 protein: CAAKNRDRGTEAFF
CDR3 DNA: TGTGCCGCCAAGAACCGGGACAGGGGCACTGAAGCTTTCTTT

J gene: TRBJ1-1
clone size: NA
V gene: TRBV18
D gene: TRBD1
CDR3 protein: CASSRDSYTEAFF
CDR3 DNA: TGTGCCAGCTCAAGGGACAGTTACACTGAAGCTTTCTTT

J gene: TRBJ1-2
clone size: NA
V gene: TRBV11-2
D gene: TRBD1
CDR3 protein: CASSLGGQGRIYGYTF
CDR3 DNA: TGTGCCAGCAGCTTGGGAGGACAGGGGCGGATCTATGGCTACACCTTC

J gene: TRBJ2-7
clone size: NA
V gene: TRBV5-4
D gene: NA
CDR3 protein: CASSLGGRGGSAYEQYF
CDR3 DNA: TGTGCCAGCAGCTTGGGGGGCCGGGGAGGTTCTGCCTACGAGCAGTACTTC

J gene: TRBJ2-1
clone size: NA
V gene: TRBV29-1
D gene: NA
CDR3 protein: CSANSGYNEQFF
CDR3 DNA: TGCAGCGCCAATAGCGGTTACAATGAGCAGTTCTTC

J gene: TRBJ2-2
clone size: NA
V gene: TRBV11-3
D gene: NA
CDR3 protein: CASSQTGSGELFF
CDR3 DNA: TGTGCCAGCAGCCAAACAGGGTCCGGGGAGCTGTTTTTT

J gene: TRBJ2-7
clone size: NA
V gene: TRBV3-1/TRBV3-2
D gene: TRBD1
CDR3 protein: CASSTGTGGSYEQYF
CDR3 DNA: TGTGCCAGCAGCACCGGGACAGGGGGGTCCTACGAGCAGTACTTC

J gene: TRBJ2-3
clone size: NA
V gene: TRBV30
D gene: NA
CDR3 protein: CAWTIPQEADSTDTQYF
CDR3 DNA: TGTGCCTGGACCATCCCCCAGGAAGCGGATAGCACAGATACGCAGTATTTT

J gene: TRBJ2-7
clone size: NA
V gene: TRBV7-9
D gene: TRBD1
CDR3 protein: CASSQPDRVEQYF
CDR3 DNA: TGTGCCAGCAGCCAACCAGACAGGGTCGAGCAGTACTTC

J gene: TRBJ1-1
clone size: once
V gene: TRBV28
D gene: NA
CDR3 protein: CASSLPGNTEAFF
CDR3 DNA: TGTGCCAGCAGTTTACCAGGGAACACTGAAGCTTTCTTT

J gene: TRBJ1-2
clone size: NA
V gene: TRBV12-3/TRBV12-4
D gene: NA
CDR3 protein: CASSSSGGYGYTF
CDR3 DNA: TGTGCCAGCAGTTCGTCCGGGGGCTATGGCTACACCTTC

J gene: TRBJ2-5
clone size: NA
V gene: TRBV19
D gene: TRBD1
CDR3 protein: CASRGDRARETQYF
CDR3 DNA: TGTGCCAGTAGAGGGGACAGGGCACGGGAGACCCAGTACTTC

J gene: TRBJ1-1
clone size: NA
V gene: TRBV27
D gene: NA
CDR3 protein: CASSLGRNTEAFF
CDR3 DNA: TGTGCCAGCAGTTTAGGTAGGAACACTGAAGCTTTCTTT

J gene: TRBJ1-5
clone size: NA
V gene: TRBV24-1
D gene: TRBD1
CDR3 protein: CATSDGTGEGFVPQHF
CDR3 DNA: TGTGCCACCAGTGATGGGACAGGGGAGGGGTTCGTACCCCAGCATTTT

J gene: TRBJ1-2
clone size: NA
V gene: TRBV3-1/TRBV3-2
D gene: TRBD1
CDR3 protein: CASSQGDRKNYGYTF
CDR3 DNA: TGTGCCAGCAGCCAGGGGGACAGGAAAAACTATGGCTACACCTTC

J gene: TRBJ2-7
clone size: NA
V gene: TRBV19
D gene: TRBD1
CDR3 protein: CASSTLTGTGEQYF
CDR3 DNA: TGTGCCAGTAGCACTCTGACAGGGACCGGGGAGCAGTACTTC

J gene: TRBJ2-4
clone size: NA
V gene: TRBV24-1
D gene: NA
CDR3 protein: CATSDPGPGKNIQYF
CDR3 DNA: TGTGCCACCAGTGACCCCGGGCCGGGGAAAAACATTCAGTACTTC

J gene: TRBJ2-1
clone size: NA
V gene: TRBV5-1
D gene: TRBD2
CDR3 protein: CASSLAGIYNEQFF
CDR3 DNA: TGCGCCAGCAGTCTAGCGGGAATCTACAATGAGCAGTTCTTC

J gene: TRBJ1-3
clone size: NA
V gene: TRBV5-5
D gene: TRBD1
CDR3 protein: CASSLYPSTGRFGNTIYF
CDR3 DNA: TGTGCCAGCAGCTTATATCCCTCGACAGGGAGGTTTGGAAACACCATATATTTT

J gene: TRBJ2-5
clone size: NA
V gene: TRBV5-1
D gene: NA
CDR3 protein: CASSLDGVGGTQYF
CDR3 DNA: TGCGCCAGCAGCTTGGACGGGGTCGGGGGGACCCAGTACTTC

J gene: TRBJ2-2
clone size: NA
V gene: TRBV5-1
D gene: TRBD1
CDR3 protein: CASSLSGQGAAGELFF
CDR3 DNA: TGCGCCAGCAGCTTGTCGGGACAGGGGGCCGCCGGGGAGCTGTTTTTT

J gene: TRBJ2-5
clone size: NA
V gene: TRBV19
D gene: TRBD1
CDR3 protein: CASSADRGRETQYF
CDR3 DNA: TGTGCCAGTAGCGCCGACAGGGGAAGGGAGACCCAGTACTTC

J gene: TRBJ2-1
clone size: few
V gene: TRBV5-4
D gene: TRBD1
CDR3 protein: CATIGQEYNEQFF
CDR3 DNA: TGTGCCACAATCGGACAGGAATACAATGAGCAGTTCTTC

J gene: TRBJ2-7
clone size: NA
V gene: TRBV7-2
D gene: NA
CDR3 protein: CASSSPGTSSYEQYF
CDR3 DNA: TGTGCCAGCAGCTCCCCCGGGACTTCTTCCTACGAGCAGTACTTC

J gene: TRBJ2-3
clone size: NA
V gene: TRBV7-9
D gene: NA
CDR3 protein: CASSLQGGGADTQYF
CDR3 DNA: TGTGCCAGCAGCTTACAGGGTGGCGGGGCAGATACGCAGTATTTT

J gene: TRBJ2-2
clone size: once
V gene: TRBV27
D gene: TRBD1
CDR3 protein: CASSLTGGVTGELFF
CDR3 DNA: TGTGCCAGCAGTTTGACAGGGGGCGTCACCGGGGAGCTGTTTTTT

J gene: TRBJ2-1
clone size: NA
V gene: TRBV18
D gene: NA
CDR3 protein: CASSPTGLGGEQFF
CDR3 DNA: TGTGCCAGCTCACCCACAGGGCTAGGCGGTGAGCAGTTCTTC

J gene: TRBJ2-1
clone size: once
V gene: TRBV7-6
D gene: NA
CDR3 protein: CASSPILSSYNEQFF
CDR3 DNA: TGTGCCAGCAGCCCTATCCTTAGCTCCTACAATGAGCAGTTCTTC

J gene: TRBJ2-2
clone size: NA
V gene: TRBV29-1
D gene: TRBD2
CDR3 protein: CSVSAGRNTGELFF
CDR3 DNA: TGCAGCGTTTCAGCGGGGCGGAACACCGGGGAGCTGTTTTTT

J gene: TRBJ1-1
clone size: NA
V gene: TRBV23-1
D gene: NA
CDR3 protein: CASSQSKDEEGRNTEAFF
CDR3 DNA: TGCGCCAGCAGTCAATCTAAGGATGAGGAGGGTCGGAACACTGAAGCTTTCTTT

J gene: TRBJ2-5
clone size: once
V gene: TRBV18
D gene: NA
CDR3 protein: CASSPIWTEETQYF
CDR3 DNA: TGTGCCAGCTCACCCATTTGGACTGAAGAGACCCAGTACTTC

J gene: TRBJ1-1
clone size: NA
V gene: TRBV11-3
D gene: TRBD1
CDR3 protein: CASSSKPDRVNTEAFF
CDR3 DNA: TGTGCCAGCAGCTCCAAACCCGACAGGGTGAACACTGAAGCTTTCTTT

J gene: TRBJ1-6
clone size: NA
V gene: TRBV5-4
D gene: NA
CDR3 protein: CASSATVNSSPLHF
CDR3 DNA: TGTGCCAGCAGCGCGACAGTAAATAGTTCACCCCTCCACTTT